The sequence of this T cell receptor beta chain was determined in a study of blood T cell repertoires in COVID-19. Study-level background: The United States, Italy and Spain provided the acute and convalescent COVID-19 samples.

Authors' data handling: Scientists estimated how many nucleated cells there were by amplifying reference gene primers. Data came from immunoSEQ multiplex PCR; TCRdb stores just in-frame clones and leaves some out. The DNA gave D and trimming, while V, J and clone size come from that table. In the table there are 200,000 to 300,000 clones, about 89% of which are singletons. The CDR3 is made up of 14 amino acids. The germline gives CDR1 WSHSY, CDR2 SAAADI. With 4 bases removed from V and 4 bases from J, the gap between germline ends came to 13 bases. The chain carries TRBV10-2 and TRBJ1-1, with D tentatively TRBD1 (6 bases). This sequence originates from a woman aged 35 to 49 who had recovered from COVID-19. Material for sequencing was peripheral blood. The CDR3 spells CASSARGISTEAFF. DNA for the CDR3: TGCGCCAGCAGTGCAAGGGGGATTAGCACTGAAGCTTTCTTT.